Below, one T cell receptor beta chain is given with its context. The data were obtained in a study of blood T cell repertoires in COVID-19. As for the study in general: Acute and convalescent COVID-19 samples came from the United States, Italy and Spain. Nucleic acid was either cDNA or gDNA, and it came from T cells, B-cell-depleted T cells, or PBMCs.

Per the authors' pipeline: How many nucleated cells were present was estimated from reference gene primer amplification. Data came from immunoSEQ multiplex PCR; TCRdb stores just in-frame clones and leaves some out. The V and J calls and clone size are taken from that table; D and trimming were inferred from the DNA. Found here are 150,000 to 200,000 clones, about 80% of them singletons; the top ten hold over 2%. Sequencing was done on a sample of peripheral blood. The TCR was taken from a human donor with acute or convalescent COVID-19. The donor label of this sample is uncertain.

The CDR3, as DNA: TGTGCCACCAGCAGTGACAGGGTTCTCTCCTCACAGTTCTTC. Residues: CATSSDRVLSSQFF. V gene TRBV15 combines with J gene TRBJ2-1; 7 bases align to TRBD1. Looked up from germline, CDR1 is LNHNV and CDR2 is YYDKDF (reference sequence). V shed 3 bases and J 13 bases; nucleotides not matched to a gene: 12. This CDR3 has 14 amino acids. The variable domain in full, with the rest retrieved from reference TRBV15 and TRBJ2-1, is DAMVIQNPRYQVTQFGKPVTLSCSQTLNHNVMYWYQQKSSQAPKLLFHYYDKDFNNEADTPDNFQSRRPNTSFCFLDIRSPGLGDTAMYLCATSSDRVLSSQFFGPGTRLTVL.